The TCR beta chain described here comes from a study of cytomegalovirus exposure and HLA in healthy donors. Study-level background: Earlier, some 180 million T cells were analyzed, and approximately 110 million unique TCR beta sequences were found among them.

Everyone who donated was a healthy bone marrow donor. Concerning this clone itself: Its antigen is unidentified.

Findings and limits, study-wide: Analysis performed later found 16,000 or so TCR beta sequences associated with HLA alleles at 0.05 false discovery rate.

Between the trimmed V and J ends, which lost 4 bases and 1 base, there was a span of 7 bases. The length of the CDR3 is 13 residues. The germline V gene encodes CDR1 SNHLY and CDR2 FYNNEI. The PCR had 60 Vbeta and 13 Jbeta primers. Sequencing used immunoSEQ multiplex PCR; TCRdb keeps in-frame clones, though not all of them. The sample comprises roughly 200,000 clones, roughly 91% of which are singletons, and approximately 1% rests with the top ten. The TCR originated in a woman aged 18-30 years in good health and CMV-seronegative. Source material: PBMCs. The chain combines TRBV2 with TRBJ1-1, with unresolved D. In DNA, the CDR3 is TGTGCCAGCAGTGGCCTCAGGAACACTGAAGCTTTCTTT. It encodes CASSGLRNTEAFF.